This entry lists 8 T cell receptor beta chains sequenced from one sample in a study of blood T cell repertoires in COVID-19. Using immunoSEQ multiplex PCR, the repertoire was profiled, and TCRdb retains in-frame clones only, with some absent. The repertoire includes 140,000 to 150,000 clones, 80% of them detected once, and 5% sits in the top ten. Sequencing was done on a sample of peripheral blood. The receptors stem from a woman aged 45-60 years with acute or convalescent COVID-19.

This clone was counted a few times. This chain uses TRBV7-9 with TRBJ1-6, with 7 bases aligning to TRBD1. CDR3 length: 13 amino acids. V gave up 3 bases and J gave up 9 bases; unmatched junction bases: 2. Germline loops: CDR1 SEHNR, CDR2 FQNEAQ (reference sequence). In nucleotides, the CDR3 is TGTGCCAGCAGCTTCAACAGGGGTTCACCCCTCCACTTT. Amino acids: CASSFNRGSPLHF.

The CDR3 bases are TGTGCCAGCAGCTGGGGACAGGCCGGGGGCAATCAGCCCCAGCATTTT. Its protein is CASSWGQAGGNQPQHF. The gene calls are TRBV7-2 and TRBJ1-5, with 8 bases identical to TRBD1. The V gene end was trimmed by 4 bases and the J gene end by 2 bases; junction bases not matched to a gene: 7. Germline CDR1 reads SGHTA; CDR2 reads FQGNSA. The CDR3 length is 16 residues.

This chain connects TRBV6-6 to TRBJ1-5; 7 bases map to TRBD1. The CDR3 contains 13 residues. Germline CDR1 is MNHNY and CDR2 is SVGAGI (reference sequence). J gave up 4 bases and V 6 bases, and 3 bases lay outside the gene matches. The CDR3 DNA reads TGTGCCAGCAGCTTACAGGGGAATCAGCCCCAGCATTTT. Protein product: CASSLQGNQPQHF.

The chain combines TRBV28 with TRBJ2-7, with D maybe TRBD1 (6 bases). The germline V gene encodes CDR1 MDHEN and CDR2 SYDVKM. The CDR3 is made up of 14 amino acids. V was shortened by 7 bases and J by 5 bases, with 18 bases between the two germline ends. In DNA form, the CDR3 reads TGTGCCAGCATGACCGGACAGAGGGTTCACGAGCAGTACTTC. Translated, it gives CASMTGQRVHEQYF.

The rearrangement links TRBV7-9 to TRBJ1-1; tentative D call: TRBD1 (5 bases). The CDR3 covers 15 residues. CDR1 is SEHNR and CDR2 is FQNEAQ in the germline V gene (reference sequence). V lost 0 bases to trimming and J lost 4 bases, with 12 bases between them. CDR3 sequence reads: CASSLALMGRTEAFF. CDR3 bases: TGTGCCAGCAGCTTAGCATTGATGGGGCGCACTGAAGCTTTCTTT. Full variable domain (rest looked up from reference TRBV7-9 and TRBJ1-1): DTGVSQNPRHKITKRGQNVTFRCDPISEHNRLYWYRQTLGQGPEFLTYFQNEAQLEKSRLLSDRFSAERPKGSFSTLEIQRTEQGDSAMYLCASSLALMGRTEAFFGQGTRLTVV.

J is TRBJ2-5 and V is TRBV30; 7 bases are a match to TRBD1. Trimming removed 2 bases from V and 0 bases from J; junction bases left unmatched: 3. The CDR3 sequence is 14 residues long. Germline V gene lookup returns CDR1 GTSNPN and CDR2 SVGIG (reference sequence). This chain's CDR3 is CAWSKGTDQETQYF. In DNA form, the CDR3 reads TGTGCCTGGAGTAAGGGGACAGACCAAGAGACCCAGTACTTC.

The chain carries TRBV15 and TRBJ2-7; 7 bases map to TRBD2. Unmatched junction bases numbered 5, after V lost 8 bases and J lost 1 base. Germline CDR1 and CDR2: LNHNV and YYDKDF (reference sequence). CDR3 length: 13 amino acids. The CDR3 sequence: CATGRGDSYEQYF. The CDR3 coding sequence is TGTGCCACCGGCCGGGGGGATTCCTACGAGCAGTACTTC.

The rearrangement joins TRBV5-6 to TRBJ1-3; D not resolved. The germline gives CDR1 SGHDT, CDR2 YYEEEE. The ends were cut back, 0 bases at V and 4 bases at J, with 8 bases in the middle. The CDR3 is 14 residues long. The CDR3 DNA reads as TGTGCCAGCAGCTTGGTAACAGCCGGAAACACCATATATTTT. It specifies CASSLVTAGNTIYF.